One sample yielded the 25 T cell receptor beta chains listed below, sequenced in a study of T cells after yellow fever vaccination. In TCRdb, the 5' RACE reads were re-called with MiXCR into one record per CDR3 protein. The sample lists 100,000 to 150,000 distinct CDR3 sequences, 7.2% seen once, with roughly 3% in the top ten. The sample consisted of CD4+ T cells sorted from PBMCs, taken 35 to 50 days after the first yellow fever vaccination. These TCRs come from a man younger than 30 who received the YFV17D yellow fever vaccine.

This clonotype has ten or more counts. This rearrangement joins TRBV7-9 to TRBJ2-5; 13 bases agree with TRBD2. The CDR3 contains 16 residues. Germline CDR1 SEHNR, CDR2 FQNEAQ (reference sequence). The trim removed 4 bases at V and 5 bases at J, leaving 7 bases unmatched. The CDR3 region is CASSYPGLAGAETQYF. The CDR3 bases are TGTGCCAGCAGCTATCCCGGACTAGCGGGGGCGGAGACCCAGTACTTC.

Many counts were recorded for this clonotype. This chain connects TRBV6-2 or TRBV6-3 to TRBJ2-5, with D possibly being TRBD1 (5 bases). CDR3 length equals 13 residues. Trimming cost V 6 bases and J 4 bases, with 12 bases left between them. Germline CDR1 MNHEY, CDR2 SVGEGT. CDR3 DNA: TGTGCCAGCAGGAAGGATGGGGCAGAGACCCAGTACTTC. This sequence encodes CASRKDGAETQYF.

This clonotype was seen repeatedly, ten times or more. V usage is TRBV5-1 and J usage is TRBJ2-2; D is ambiguous. The CDR3 is made up of 16 amino acids. Germline CDR1 and CDR2: SGHRS and YFSETQ. Trimming removed 3 bases from V and 2 bases from J, with 14 bases in between. The CDR3 nucleotides are TGCGCCAGCAGCTCCCAGAACAGTCCTAACACCGGGGAGCTGTTTTTT. It specifies CASSSQNSPNTGELFF.

Many counts were recorded for this clonotype. The chain combines TRBV27 with TRBJ1-1; D is undetermined. V dropped 5 bases and J dropped 4 bases, with 17 bases sitting between them. The CDR3 length is 15 residues. CDR1 is MNHEY, CDR2 SMNVEV, per germline (reference sequence). CDR3 coding DNA: TGTGCCAGCAGTAGATACCTCCCAAGCGGCACTGAAGCTTTCTTT. This sequence encodes CASSRYLPSGTEAFF.

This chain connects TRBV12-3 or TRBV12-4 to TRBJ1-2, with D tentatively TRBD1 (5 bases). The CDR3 runs to 13 residues. Trimming took off 6 bases at V and 5 bases at J, with 13 bases between the two ends. The DNA of the CDR3 is TGTGCCAGCAGCCCAGGGATATGGTATGGCTACACCTTC. Its translation: CASSPGIWYGYTF.

This clonotype has a count of ten or more. The V and J genes are TRBV19 and TRBJ2-1; D is undetermined. CDR3 length equals 16 residues. Germline CDR1 and CDR2: LNHDA and SQIVND (reference sequence). Trimming cost V 3 bases and J 0 bases, with 12 bases left between them. CDR3 in amino acids: CASSMSDAVSYNEQFF. For the CDR3, the DNA is TGTGCCAGTAGTATGTCAGACGCGGTCTCCTACAATGAGCAGTTCTTC.

This clonotype showed up just a few times. The rearrangement uses TRBV29-1 and TRBJ2-5, with a weak D call TRBD2 (6 bases). V dropped 7 bases and J dropped 4 bases, with 13 bases sitting between them. CDR1 SQVTM and CDR2 ANQGSEA come from the germline V gene. There are 12 residues in the CDR3. Here the CDR3 DNA reads TGCAGCGCCGCCGGAGGGACAGAGACCCAGTACTTC. This gives the protein CSAAGGTETQYF.

There are many counts of this clonotype. The rearrangement uses TRBV7-2 and TRBJ1-2; maybe TRBD1 (5 bases). This CDR3 spans 13 amino acids. V lost 2 bases and J lost 8, with 12 bases in between. From germline, CDR1 is SGHTA and CDR2 FQGNSA. CDR3 region: CASSLILGGGYTF. The DNA for the CDR3 is TGTGCCAGCAGCTTAATTCTGGGGGGAGGCTACACCTTC.

This clonotype showed up many times. The J gene is TRBJ2-1, the V gene TRBV28; 7 bases line up with TRBD2. CDR3 length: 14 residues. J was trimmed by 4 bases and V by 10 bases; bases with no gene match: 10. Germline loops: CDR1 MDHEN, CDR2 SYDVKM. The CDR3 spells CATVSAGRYNEQFF. DNA for the CDR3: TGTGCCACCGTGTCAGCGGGGCGGTACAATGAGCAGTTCTTC.

This clonotype was observed many times. The V gene is TRBV10-2, the J gene TRBJ1-1, with D possibly matching TRBD1 (5 bases). There are 13 residues in the CDR3. Germline V gives CDR1 WSHSY, CDR2 SAAADI. Trimming stripped 6 bases from V and 10 bases from J, with 18 bases between. The CDR3 spells CASSRDRGPVAFF. The DNA of the CDR3 is TGCGCCAGCAGCAGGGACCGCGGTCCGGTAGCTTTCTTT.

A note on this clonotype: One base away lies a much larger clone, so this may be a sequencing read error. The chain is built from TRBV20-1 and TRBJ2-7, with D maybe TRBD2 (6 bases). Germline assignment: CDR1 DFQATT and CDR2 SNEGSKA (reference sequence). There are 17 residues in the CDR3. Deletions cut 6 bases from V and 2 bases from J, with 26 bases between. CDR3 bases: TGCAGTGCCGGCCCCCCCCCAGGGAATAGCGGTACCTACGAGCAGTACTTC. Its translation: CSAGPPPGNSGTYEQYF.

The chain has TRBV30 and TRBJ1-4; no firm D call. CDR1 is GTSNPN, CDR2 SVGIG, per germline (reference sequence). With 7 bases removed from V and 0 bases from J, the gap between germline ends came to 9 bases. The CDR3 contains 13 residues. The chain's CDR3 is CALRVPTNEKLFF. CDR3 in DNA: TGTGCCTTGAGGGTGCCAACTAATGAAAAACTGTTTTTT.

At least ten counts were recorded for this clonotype. The chain joins TRBV5-1 to TRBJ2-7; no clear D. The V gene's germline CDR1 is SGHRS and CDR2 YFSETQ. Trimming left V 0 bases short and J 3 bases short, with 13 bases between. CDR3 size: 15 residues. CDR3 sequence reads: CASSLGQLHYYEQYF. CDR3 in DNA: TGCGCCAGCAGCTTGGGGCAGCTCCACTACTACGAGCAGTACTTC.

Many counts were recorded for this clonotype. A junction boundary mismatches the germline segment, possibly from a read error. The chain joins TRBV6-5 to TRBJ2-7; TRBD1 aligns across 7 bases. The CDR3 spans 13 residues. In germline, CDR1 is MNHEY, CDR2 SVGAGI. In DNA form, the CDR3 reads TGTGCCAGCAGTAACTCCGGGACAGCGAAACAGTACTTC. Protein sequence: CASSNSGTAKQYF.

This clonotype was found a few times. The genes are TRBV5-5 and TRBJ1-5; TRBD1 is a possible D gene (6 bases). Germline V CDR1 and CDR2: SGHKS, YYEKEE (reference sequence). V shed 2 bases and J shed 9 bases, with 15 bases lying between them. The CDR3 is 14 amino acids. This CDR3 is CASSFGGPQLPQHF. The CDR3, as DNA: TGTGCCAGCAGCTTCGGGGGGCCGCAATTGCCCCAGCATTTT.

Ten or more counts support this clonotype. The V gene is TRBV20-1, the J gene TRBJ1-2, with a possible D match to TRBD1 (6 bases). CDR1 and CDR2 from the germline V gene are DFQATT and SNEGSKA (reference sequence). Trimming left V 4 bases short and J 4 bases short, with 10 bases between. This CDR3 region has 12 residues. CDR3: CSAKRGAYGYTF. In nucleotides, the CDR3 is TGCAGTGCTAAGAGGGGGGCCTATGGCTACACCTTC.

The chain has TRBV2 and TRBJ1-5, with a weak D call TRBD1 (5 bases). Trimming removed 7 bases from V and 5 bases from J, with 12 bases in between. The CDR3 consists of 13 residues. CDR1 is SNHLY, CDR2 FYNNEI, per germline. The CDR3 loop reads CASNIRVDQPQHF. CDR3 coding DNA: TGTGCCAGCAATATCAGGGTAGATCAGCCCCAGCATTTT.

This chain joins TRBV12-3 or TRBV12-4 and TRBJ2-7, with D unclear. CDR3 length: 12 amino acids. V dropped 1 base and J dropped 4 bases, with 5 bases sitting between them. The CDR3 nucleotides are TGTGCCAGCAGTTTAGACCTATACGAGCAGTACGTC. Amino acids: CASSLDLYEQYV.

This clonotype was seen many times. The rearrangement links TRBV12-3 or TRBV12-4 to TRBJ2-5; D remains unclear. This CDR3 contains 14 residues. Trimming cost V 3 bases and J 4 bases, with 12 bases left between them. CDR3 DNA: TGTGCCAGCAGTTTGTTAGCCGTGTTAGAGACCCAGTACTTC. It is translated as CASSLLAVLETQYF.

This clonotype has ten or more counts. The gene calls are TRBV2 and TRBJ2-7; TRBD1 matches 8 bases. Trimming removed 8 bases from V and 2 bases from J; junction bases left unmatched: 5. The CDR3 runs 13 residues. From germline, CDR1 is SNHLY and CDR2 FYNNEI. In DNA form, the CDR3 reads TGTGCCAGCGCGGGACAGGTAGCCTACGAGCAGTACTTC. Translated, it gives CASAGQVAYEQYF.

This clonotype was seen at least ten times. The V and J genes are TRBV15 and TRBJ2-2; 14 bases are a match to TRBD2. V was pared by 5 bases and J by 5 bases, with 4 bases of the junction left unmatched. CDR3 length: 16 residues. CDR1 and CDR2 from the germline V gene are LNHNV and YYDKDF (reference sequence). CDR3 amino acids: CATSSGLAGVTGELFF. The CDR3 coding sequence is TGTGCCACCAGCTCGGGACTAGCGGGGGTAACCGGGGAGCTGTTTTTT.

In its sample, this clonotype was seen many times. The chain couples TRBV4-3 to TRBJ1-2, with TRBD1 matching over 10 bases. After removal of 8 bases from V and 8 bases from J, the junction contained 14 bases not matched to a gene. The germline V gene encodes CDR1 LGHNA and CDR2 YSLEER. The CDR3 loop spans 15 amino acids. In DNA, the CDR3 is TGCGCCAGCCGGGGACAGGGGACTCTAATGGGAGGCTACACCTTC. This sequence encodes CASRGQGTLMGGYTF.

This clonotype showed up many times. The chain joins TRBV6-5 to TRBJ2-3; possibly TRBD1 or TRBD2 for D (6 bases each). The CDR3 spans 16 residues. Germline V gene sequence: CDR1 MNHEY, CDR2 SVGAGI. Trimming removed 0 bases at V and 6 bases at J, with 16 bases between. CDR3 in DNA: TGTGCCAGCAGTTACTCCCCAAGGGGGGCGTACGATACGCAGTATTTT. Its protein product is CASSYSPRGAYDTQYF.

This clonotype appeared many times. The chain couples TRBV20-1 to TRBJ1-1; 10 positions match TRBD1. CDR1 is DFQATT and CDR2 is SNEGSKA in the germline V gene (reference sequence). The J segment lost 4 bases and the V segment lost 0 bases, leaving 5 bases of the junction unmatched. The CDR3 is made up of 15 amino acids. The CDR3 sequence is CSARDVGQGFTEAFF. CDR3 DNA: TGCAGTGCTAGAGATGTGGGACAGGGGTTCACTGAAGCTTTCTTT.

This clonotype was found many times. The J gene is TRBJ2-3, the V gene TRBV4-3, with 12 bases that match TRBD2. V lost 4 bases to trimming and J lost 2 bases; unmatched junction nucleotides: 10. The CDR3 extends over 18 amino acids. Germline CDR1 and CDR2: LGHNA and YSLEER. The CDR3 DNA sequence: TGCGCCAGCAGCCCAAAGAGGACTAGCGGGACTTACACAGATACGCAGTATTTT. Translated, it gives CASSPKRTSGTYTDTQYF.